This T cell receptor beta chain stems from a study of OX40 agonist ivuxolimab in advanced cancers. Background on the study: Hepatocellular carcinoma, melanoma, renal cell or head and neck cancer affected the dose-escalation patients. The study reported partial responses in three patients: one hepatocellular carcinoma, two cutaneous melanoma.

This table comes from immunoSEQ multiplex PCR, and its TCRdb copy is limited to in-frame clones, with some not included. Of nearly 25,000 clones in the sample, around 80% were seen once. The cohort excluded patients with autoimmune disease history or systemic immunosuppression. This clone was observed a handful of times. What it binds is not known. J lost 5 bases, V lost 5 bases, and 5 bases had no gene match. The CDR3 extends over 14 amino acids. Germline CDR1 reads SGDLS; CDR2 reads YYNGEE. Whole-study results and caveats: Near-lowest levels of clonal expansion characterized partial responders at 0.1-3.0 mg/kg.

Sequenced material: CD4+ or CD8+ T cells sorted from blood, taken in a trial of the OX40 agonist ivuxolimab. The receptor comes from an adult with an advanced solid tumor such as melanoma, head and neck, liver or kidney cancer. V and J are TRBV9 and TRBJ2-2, with 8 bases matching TRBD1. CDR3 in DNA: TGTGCCAGCAGGCGGACAGGGCGAACCGGGGAGCTGTTTTTT. It translates to CASRRTGRTGELFF.